This entry lists 30 T cell receptor beta chains sequenced from one sample in a study of Ad26.COV2.S vaccination and SARS-CoV-2 variants. Treatment given: approximately 18 received Ad26.COV2.S at low or high dose, single or two shots; 5 received placebo; per-sample allocation not given. At day 63 after the first vaccine or placebo injection, samples were drawn. The assay was immunoSEQ multiplex PCR, and TCRdb's table has in-frame clones only and misses some. The sample holds approximately 480,000 clones, roughly 89% seen once. The sequences come from peripheral blood, collected in a trial of Ad26.COV2.S vaccine versus placebo. The receptors originated from a person between 18 and 59 years old who received the Ad26.COV2.S COVID-19 vaccine or a placebo.

This clone was seen a handful of times. This chain links TRBV28 with TRBJ2-1, with D perhaps matching TRBD1 (6 bases). Germline CDR1 is MDHEN and CDR2 is SYDVKM. The CDR3 covers 14 residues. Deletions cut 6 bases from V and 6 bases from J, with 15 bases between. CDR3 DNA sequence: TGTGCCAGCAGCTTGAGACAGGTCTTCAATGAGCAGTTCTTC. It codes for CASSLRQVFNEQFF. The full variable domain, completed using reference TRBV28 and TRBJ2-1, is DVKVTQSSRYLVKRTGEKVFLECVQDMDHENMFWYRQDPGLGLRLIYFSYDVKMKEKGDIPEGYSVSREKKERFSLILESASTNQTSMYLCASSLRQVFNEQFFGPGTRLTVL.

The chain links TRBV6-1 to TRBJ2-1, with 7 bases aligning to TRBD2. Looked up from germline, CDR1 is MNHNS and CDR2 is SASEGT. Losses at the gene ends were 0 bases for V and 9 bases for J; bases not matched to a gene: 8. The CDR3 is made up of 15 amino acids. The CDR3 region is CASSEARERVGEQFF. The CDR3 DNA reads as TGTGCCAGCAGTGAAGCGCGGGAGCGGGTTGGTGAGCAGTTCTTC.

The chain uses TRBV6-6 and TRBJ2-1; TRBD1 is a possible D gene (5 bases). Deletions cut 6 bases from V and 7 bases from J, with 13 bases between. Germline V lookup: CDR1 MNHNY, CDR2 SVGAGI (reference sequence). This CDR3 has 13 residues. The CDR3 DNA is TGTGCCAGCAGCCCCCCAGGGCAGAATGAGCAGTTCTTC. Protein: CASSPPGQNEQFF.

The genes are TRBV5-1 and TRBJ1-5, with 9 nucleotides matching TRBD1. V lost 2 bases to trimming and J lost 4 bases; unmatched junction nucleotides: 10. The CDR3 length is 17 residues. Germline CDR1 and CDR2: SGHRS and YFSETQ. CDR3 bases: TGCGCCAGCAGCTTAAGACAGGGGGAGGTTTGGAATCAGCCCCAGCATTTT. Its protein is CASSLRQGEVWNQPQHF.

This chain joins TRBV5-6 and TRBJ2-7; TRBD2 aligns across 10 bases. The CDR3 has 15 amino acids. V dropped 1 base and J dropped 5; count of bases not matched to a gene: 6. Germline loops: CDR1 SGHDT, CDR2 YYEEEE. The CDR3 DNA is TGTGCCAGCAGCTTGAGGGCTAGCGGGAGTCACGAGCAGTACTTC. This encodes CASSLRASGSHEQYF.

In regard to this clone: The sample carries other DNA sequences with the same CDR3. The chain carries TRBV27 and TRBJ1-1; 9 nucleotides agree with TRBD1. The CDR3 sequence is 14 residues long. The germline V gene has CDR1 MNHEY and CDR2 SMNVEV (reference sequence). V lost 5 bases, J lost 1 base, and 2 bases stayed unmatched. The CDR3 protein is CASSLTGGNTEAFF. Written as DNA, the CDR3 is TGTGCCAGCAGTCTGACAGGGGGGAACACTGAAGCTTTCTTT.

The chain carries TRBV19 and TRBJ2-7; D may be TRBD1 (6 bases). Between the trimmed V and J ends, which lost 8 bases and 0 bases, there was a span of 14 bases. CDR1 LNHDA and CDR2 SQIVND come from the germline V gene (reference sequence). The CDR3 consists of 14 residues. The CDR3 region is CASSEGVSSYEQYF. The CDR3 coding sequence is TGTGCCAGTTCAGAGGGGGTTAGCTCCTACGAGCAGTACTTC.

The genes are TRBV5-4 and TRBJ2-2; D is perhaps TRBD2 (5 bases). The germline V and J ends were trimmed by 4 bases and 5 bases, with 12 bases remaining between them. This CDR3 comprises 14 residues. Germline CDR1 is SGHNT and CDR2 is YYREEE (reference sequence). CDR3 in amino acids: CASSPARDTGELFF. The CDR3, as DNA: TGTGCCAGCAGCCCTGCCCGGGATACCGGGGAGCTGTTTTTT. The full variable domain, rest sourced from reference TRBV5-4 and TRBJ2-2, is ETGVTQSPTHLIKTRGQQVTLRCSSQSGHNTVSWYQQALGQGPQFIFQYYREEENGRGNFPPRFSGLQFPNYSSELNVNALELDDSALYLCASSPARDTGELFFGEGSRLTVL.

The rearrangement links TRBV15 to TRBJ1-2; tentative D call: TRBD1 (5 bases). The CDR3 sequence is 13 residues long. CDR1 LNHNV and CDR2 YYDKDF come from the germline V gene (reference sequence). The V end was cut by 0 bases, the J end by 11 bases, with 13 bases between. The CDR3 loop is CATSRDGAGRYTF. DNA of the CDR3: TGTGCCACCAGCAGAGATGGGGCAGGGAGGTACACCTTC.

V usage is TRBV5-1 and J usage is TRBJ1-1, with a weak D call TRBD1 (5 bases). Between the trimmed V and J ends, which lost 0 bases and 1 base, there was a span of 13 bases. This CDR3 has 16 amino acids. From germline, CDR1 is SGHRS and CDR2 YFSETQ. CDR3 coding DNA: TGCGCCAGCAGCTTGGCATCGGGAACAGGGAACACTGAAGCTTTCTTT. Translation gives CASSLASGTGNTEAFF.

The chain is built from TRBV29-1 and TRBJ2-1, with D maybe TRBD2 (6 bases). The CDR3 has 13 amino acids. Germline V gene data show CDR1 as SQVTM and CDR2 as ANQGSEA. Trimming left V 4 bases short and J 9 bases short, with 16 bases between. CDR3 protein: CSVAGGIYGEQFF. DNA of the CDR3: TGCAGCGTTGCCGGCGGGATATACGGTGAGCAGTTCTTC.

In regard to this clone: At one boundary the junction diverges from the germline segment, which might be a read error. The chain recombines TRBV19 with TRBJ1-2, with D hard to call. The CDR3 contains 13 residues. CDR1 and CDR2 from the germline V gene are LNHDA and SQIVND (reference sequence). CDR3 sequence reads: CACSGPPLYGYTF. The DNA for the CDR3 is TGTGCCTGTAGTGGGCCACCCCTCTATGGCTACACCTTC.

The chain has TRBV19 and TRBJ2-1, with D perhaps being TRBD1 or TRBD2 (5 bases each). Trimming stripped 9 bases from V and 0 bases from J, with 9 bases between. The CDR3 runs 13 residues. Germline lookup yields CDR1 LNHDA and CDR2 SQIVND (reference sequence). CDR3 DNA sequence: TGTGCCAGCCTTGGGACCTCCTACAATGAGCAGTTCTTC. It yields the protein CASLGTSYNEQFF.

The gene calls are TRBV6-5 and TRBJ1-1; D may be TRBD1 (5 bases). The CDR3 totals 12 residues. CDR1 and CDR2 from the germline V gene are MNHEY and SVGAGI. The V end was cut by 7 bases, the J end by 7 bases, with 13 bases between. Written as DNA, the CDR3 is TGTGCCAGCATTTGGGGGTCGGGTGAAGCTTTCTTT. Translated, it gives CASIWGSGEAFF.

The J gene is TRBJ2-7, the V gene TRBV19; possibly TRBD2 for D (6 bases). Trimming left V 3 bases short and J 2 bases short, with 14 bases between. CDR3 length: 15 residues. Germline CDR1 LNHDA, CDR2 SQIVND (reference sequence). The CDR3 DNA reads as TGTGCCAGTAGTATTACCGGGAGCTTCGCCTACGAGCAGTACTTC. Translation: CASSITGSFAYEQYF. Complete variable domain (other parts from reference TRBV19 and TRBJ2-7): DGGITQSPKYLFRKEGQNVTLSCEQNLNHDAMYWYRQDPGQGLRLIYYSQIVNDFQKGDIAEGYSVSREKKESFPLTVTSAQKNPTAFYLCASSITGSFAYEQYFGPGTRLTVT.

The CDR3 loop reads CASSLGTGRQTGNTIYF. CDR3 sequence (DNA): TGTGCCAGCAGCTTAGGGACGGGCCGGCAAACTGGAAACACCATATATTTT. V and J are TRBV7-9 and TRBJ1-3; D not certain. Trimming shortened V by 1 base and J by 2 bases, and 15 bases separated the two germline ends. CDR1 is SEHNR, CDR2 FQNEAQ, per germline (reference sequence). The CDR3 consists of 17 residues.

The gene calls are TRBV11-2 and TRBJ2-5, with TRBD1 identical over 9 bases. The CDR3 length is 16 residues. Germline assignment: CDR1 SGHAT and CDR2 FQNNGV. The V gene end was trimmed by 4 bases and the J gene end by 5 bases; junction bases not matched to a gene: 11. The CDR3 spells CASSSHGGQGLETQYF. The DNA for the CDR3 is TGTGCCAGCAGCTCCCACGGGGGACAGGGACTCGAGACCCAGTACTTC. The full variable domain, its missing parts supplied by reference TRBV11-2 and TRBJ2-5, is EAGVAQSPRYKIIEKRQSVAFWCNPISGHATLYWYQQILGQGPKLLIQFQNNGVVDDSQLPKDRFSAERLKGVDSTLKIQPAKLEDSAVYLCASSSHGGQGLETQYFGPGTRLLVL.

The chain joins TRBV29-1 to TRBJ2-3; 8 bases line up with TRBD2. The CDR3 covers 13 residues. V gave up 4 bases and J gave up 5 bases; unmatched junction bases: 5. Germline-derived CDR1 and CDR2 are SQVTM and ANQGSEA. The chain's CDR3 is CSVVSGSRDTQYF. The CDR3 DNA is TGCAGCGTTGTGAGCGGGAGTAGAGATACGCAGTATTTT.

This clone was seen only once. The chain carries TRBV5-4 and TRBJ1-3; no reliable D call. The V gene's germline CDR1 is SGHNT and CDR2 YYREEE (reference sequence). This CDR3 has 16 residues. Trimming pared 1 base from V and 1 base from J, leaving 12 bases between. DNA of the CDR3: TGTGCCAGCAGCTTGTTCGGTGTGGTGTCTGGAAACACCATATATTTT. Its protein is CASSLFGVVSGNTIYF.

The genes are TRBV5-1 and TRBJ1-1; D unresolved. V lost 0 bases and J lost 5, with 11 bases in between. The germline V gene has CDR1 SGHRS and CDR2 YFSETQ. The CDR3 sequence is 14 residues long. In DNA, the CDR3 is TGCGCCAGCAGCTTGGCAGGTGGGCAGACTGAAGCTTTCTTT. This sequence encodes CASSLAGGQTEAFF. The entire variable domain, with the rest obtained from reference TRBV5-1 and TRBJ1-1, is as follows: KAGVTQTPRYLIKTRGQQVTLSCSPISGHRSVSWYQQTPGQGLQFLFEYFSETQRNKGNFPGRFSGRQFSNSRSEMNVSTLELGDSALYLCASSLAGGQTEAFFGQGTRLTVV.

This clone showed up just once. The V call is TRBV5-1, the J call TRBJ1-1; 7 nucleotides agree with TRBD1. This CDR3 contains 17 residues. Germline V gene data show CDR1 as SGHRS and CDR2 as YFSETQ. With V trimmed by 0 bases and J by 0 bases, 8 bases remained unmatched. The CDR3 region has the DNA TGCGCCAGCAGCTTGGGGGGACAGCGACTGGTGAACACTGAAGCTTTCTTT. Translated: CASSLGGQRLVNTEAFF. The whole variable domain, filled in from reference TRBV5-1 and TRBJ1-1, reads KAGVTQTPRYLIKTRGQQVTLSCSPISGHRSVSWYQQTPGQGLQFLFEYFSETQRNKGNFPGRFSGRQFSNSRSEMNVSTLELGDSALYLCASSLGGQRLVNTEAFFGQGTRLTVV.

This chain uses TRBV6-5 with TRBJ1-1; D possibly corresponds to TRBD1 (5 bases). The V end was cut by 3 bases, the J end by 5 bases, with 16 bases between. Per the germline V gene, CDR1 is MNHEY and CDR2 is SVGAGI. The CDR3 loop spans 15 amino acids. CDR3 nucleotide sequence: TGTGCCAGCAGTTATCTGACCGGTGGGGGGACTGAAGCTTTCTTT. Translation: CASSYLTGGGTEAFF.

The chain employs TRBV10-3 and TRBJ2-7; 7 nucleotides align to TRBD1. The V and J ends lost 6 bases and 3 bases, in that order; junction bases with no gene match: 2. The CDR3 consists of 12 residues. Germline V gives CDR1 ENHRY, CDR2 SYGVKD. CDR3 DNA sequence: TGTGCCATCAGCGGGACAGTCTACGAGCAGTACTTC. Translated, it gives CAISGTVYEQYF.

The rearrangement uses TRBV19 and TRBJ2-5; 10 bases agree with TRBD2. This CDR3 contains 15 residues. The junction had 9 bases not matched to a gene; V was cut back by 4 bases and J by 7 bases. From germline, CDR1 is LNHDA and CDR2 SQIVND (reference sequence). CDR3 nucleotide sequence: TGTGCCAGTAGTAATTTGCTAGCGGGAGATGTGACCCAGTACTTC. This translates into CASSNLLAGDVTQYF. Together with reference TRBV19 and TRBJ2-5, the CDR3 gives the full variable domain: DGGITQSPKYLFRKEGQNVTLSCEQNLNHDAMYWYRQDPGQGLRLIYYSQIVNDFQKGDIAEGYSVSREKKESFPLTVTSAQKNPTAFYLCASSNLLAGDVTQYFGPGTRLLVL.

This sequence joins TRBV9 and TRBJ2-3, with TRBD1 matching 8 bases. The CDR3 is 16 residues long. With V trimmed by 2 bases and J by 0 bases, 5 bases remained unmatched. The germline gives CDR1 SGDLS, CDR2 YYNGEE. The CDR3 is CASSVAAGGSTDTQYF. DNA for the CDR3: TGTGCCAGCAGCGTGGCGGCAGGGGGCAGCACAGATACGCAGTATTTT.

The chain couples TRBV3-1 (or the pseudogene TRBV3-2) to TRBJ2-7, with 9 bases aligning to TRBD1. The germline V gene has CDR1 LGHDT and CDR2 YNNKEL (reference sequence). This CDR3 contains 15 residues. After removal of 4 bases from V and 1 base from J, the junction contained 5 bases not matched to a gene. The CDR3 spells CASSRGQGGSYEQYF. DNA of the CDR3: TGTGCCAGCAGCCGGGGACAGGGCGGGTCCTACGAGCAGTACTTC.

The chain links TRBV9 to TRBJ2-2, with a tentative D call TRBD2 (6 bases). The CDR3 totals 14 residues. Germline CDR1 reads SGDLS; CDR2 reads YYNGEE. The ends were cut back, 4 bases at V and 5 bases at J, with 12 bases in the middle. The CDR3 spells CASSSGTRTGELFF. CDR3 coding DNA: TGTGCCAGCAGCTCGGGGACTCGGACCGGGGAGCTGTTTTTT.

This chain connects TRBV14 to TRBJ1-6; a weak D match, TRBD1 (6 bases). From germline, CDR1 is SGHDN and CDR2 FVKESK. This CDR3 has 18 residues. Deletions cut 4 bases from V and 9 bases from J, with 25 bases between. The CDR3 here is CASSPGPGRGVVGSPLHF. The CDR3 DNA is TGTGCCAGCAGCCCGGGCCCGGGCAGGGGAGTTGTTGGTTCACCCCTCCACTTT.

The genes are TRBV4-3 and TRBJ2-7; TRBD1 is a possible D gene (6 bases). The V gene lost 0 bases and the J gene lost 7 bases, with 13 bases spanning the gap. Germline CDR1 LGHNA, CDR2 YSLEER. There are 14 residues in the CDR3. The CDR3 sequence: CASSQETGLGEQYF. DNA of the CDR3: TGCGCCAGCAGCCAAGAGACAGGCTTGGGAGAGCAGTACTTC.

The V call is TRBV6-5, the J call TRBJ1-2, with D possibly matching TRBD1 (6 bases). The CDR3 runs to 14 residues. V dropped 3 bases and J dropped 8 bases, with 16 bases sitting between them. Germline loops: CDR1 MNHEY, CDR2 SVGAGI. The CDR3 DNA reads as TGTGCCAGCAGTTATTCGCGGGGGCGCGGCGGCTACACCTTC. Its translation: CASSYSRGRGGYTF.